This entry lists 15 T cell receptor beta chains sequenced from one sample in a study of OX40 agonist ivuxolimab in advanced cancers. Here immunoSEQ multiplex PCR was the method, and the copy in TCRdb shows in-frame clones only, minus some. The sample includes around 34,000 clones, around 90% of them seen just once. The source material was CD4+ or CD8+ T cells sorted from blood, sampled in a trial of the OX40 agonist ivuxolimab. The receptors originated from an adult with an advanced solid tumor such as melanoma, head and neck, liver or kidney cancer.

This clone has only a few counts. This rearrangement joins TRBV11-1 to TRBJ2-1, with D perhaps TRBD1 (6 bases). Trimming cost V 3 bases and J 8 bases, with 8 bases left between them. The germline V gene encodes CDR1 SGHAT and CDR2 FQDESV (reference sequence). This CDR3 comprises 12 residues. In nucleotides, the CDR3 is TGTGCCAGCAGCTTTGGGGGCCATGAGCAGTTCTTC. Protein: CASSFGGHEQFF. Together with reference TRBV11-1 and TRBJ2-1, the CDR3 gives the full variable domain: EAEVAQSPRYKITEKSQAVAFWCDPISGHATLYWYRQILGQGPELLVQFQDESVVDDSQLPKDRFSAERLKGVDSTLKIQPAELGDSAMYLCASSFGGHEQFFGPGTRLTVL.

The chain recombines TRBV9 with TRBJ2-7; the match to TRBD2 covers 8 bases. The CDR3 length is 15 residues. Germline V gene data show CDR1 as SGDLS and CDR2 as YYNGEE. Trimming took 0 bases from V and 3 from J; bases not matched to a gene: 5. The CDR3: CASSVESSGSYEQYF. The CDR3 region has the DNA TGTGCCAGCAGCGTAGAATCGAGCGGGAGCTACGAGCAGTACTTC. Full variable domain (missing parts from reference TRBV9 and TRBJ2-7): DSGVTQTPKHLITATGQRVTLRCSPRSGDLSVYWYQQSLDQGLQFLIQYYNGEERAKGNILERFSAQQFPDLHSELNLSSLELGDSALYFCASSVESSGSYEQYFGPGTRLTVT.

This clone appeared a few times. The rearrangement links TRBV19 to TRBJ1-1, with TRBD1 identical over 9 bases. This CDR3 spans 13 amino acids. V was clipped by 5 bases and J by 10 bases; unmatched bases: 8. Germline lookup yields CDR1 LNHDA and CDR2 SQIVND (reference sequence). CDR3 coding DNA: TGTGCCAGTAGTTTTGGGACAGGGTTGGGAGCTTTCTTT. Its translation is CASSFGTGLGAFF. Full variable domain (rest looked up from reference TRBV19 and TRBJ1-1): DGGITQSPKYLFRKEGQNVTLSCEQNLNHDAMYWYRQDPGQGLRLIYYSQIVNDFQKGDIAEGYSVSREKKESFPLTVTSAQKNPTAFYLCASSFGTGLGAFFGQGTRLTVV.

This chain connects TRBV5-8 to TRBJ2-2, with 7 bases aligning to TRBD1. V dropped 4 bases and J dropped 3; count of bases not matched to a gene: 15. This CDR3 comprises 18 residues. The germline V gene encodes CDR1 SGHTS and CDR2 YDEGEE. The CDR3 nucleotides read TGTGCCAGCAGCGGACCGCCGGGACAGCTAATGGACACCGGGGAGCTGTTTTTT. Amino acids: CASSGPPGQLMDTGELFF.

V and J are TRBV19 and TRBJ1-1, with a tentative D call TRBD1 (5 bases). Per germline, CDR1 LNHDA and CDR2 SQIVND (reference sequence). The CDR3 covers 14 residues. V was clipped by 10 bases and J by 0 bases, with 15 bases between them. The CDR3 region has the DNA TGTGCCACGGGGGAATCGCCGATGAACACTGAAGCTTTCTTT. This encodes CATGESPMNTEAFF. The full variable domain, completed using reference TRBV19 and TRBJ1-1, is DGGITQSPKYLFRKEGQNVTLSCEQNLNHDAMYWYRQDPGQGLRLIYYSQIVNDFQKGDIAEGYSVSREKKESFPLTVTSAQKNPTAFYLCATGESPMNTEAFFGQGTRLTVV.

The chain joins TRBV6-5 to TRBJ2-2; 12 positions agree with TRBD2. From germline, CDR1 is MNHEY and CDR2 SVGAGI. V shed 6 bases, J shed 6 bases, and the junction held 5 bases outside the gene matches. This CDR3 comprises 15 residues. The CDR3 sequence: CASSPTSGSPGELFF. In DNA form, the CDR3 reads TGTGCCAGCAGCCCGACTAGCGGGAGCCCCGGGGAGCTGTTTTTT.

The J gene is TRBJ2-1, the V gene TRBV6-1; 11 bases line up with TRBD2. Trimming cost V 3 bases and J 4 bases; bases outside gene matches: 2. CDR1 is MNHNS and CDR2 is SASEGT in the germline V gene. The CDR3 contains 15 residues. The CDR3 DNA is TGTGCCAGCAGTGAGGGACTAGCGGCGTACAATGAGCAGTTCTTC. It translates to CASSEGLAAYNEQFF.

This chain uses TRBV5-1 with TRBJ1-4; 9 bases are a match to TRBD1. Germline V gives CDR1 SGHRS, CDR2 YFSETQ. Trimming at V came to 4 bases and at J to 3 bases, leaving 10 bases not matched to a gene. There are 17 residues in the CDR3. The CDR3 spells CASSVTGTGLANEKLFF. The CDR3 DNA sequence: TGCGCCAGCAGCGTTACCGGGACAGGGCTTGCTAATGAAAAACTGTTTTTT.

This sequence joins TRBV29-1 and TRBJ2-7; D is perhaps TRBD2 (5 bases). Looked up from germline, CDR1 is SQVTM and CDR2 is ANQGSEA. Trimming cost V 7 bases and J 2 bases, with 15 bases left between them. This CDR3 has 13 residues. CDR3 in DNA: TGCAGCGCTCGGGCGGGCGGCACCTACGAGCAGTACTTC. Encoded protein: CSARAGGTYEQYF.

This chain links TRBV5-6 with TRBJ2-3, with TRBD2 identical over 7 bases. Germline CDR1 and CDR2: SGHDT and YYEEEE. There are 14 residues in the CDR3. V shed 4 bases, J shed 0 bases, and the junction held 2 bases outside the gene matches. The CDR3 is CASSPTSSTDTQYF. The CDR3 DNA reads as TGTGCCAGCAGCCCGACTAGCAGCACAGATACGCAGTATTTT.

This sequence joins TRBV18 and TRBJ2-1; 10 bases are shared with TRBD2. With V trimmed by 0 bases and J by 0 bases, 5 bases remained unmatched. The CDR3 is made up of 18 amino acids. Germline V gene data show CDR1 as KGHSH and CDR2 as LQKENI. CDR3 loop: CASSPPASGSLSYNEQFF. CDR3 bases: TGTGCCAGCTCACCACCGGCTAGCGGGAGCCTCTCCTACAATGAGCAGTTCTTC.

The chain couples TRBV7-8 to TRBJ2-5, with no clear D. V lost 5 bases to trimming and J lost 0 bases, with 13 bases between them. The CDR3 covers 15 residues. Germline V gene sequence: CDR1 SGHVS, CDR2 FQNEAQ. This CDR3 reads CASSPGWGYQETQYF. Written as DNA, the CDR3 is TGTGCCAGCAGCCCAGGATGGGGTTACCAAGAGACCCAGTACTTC.

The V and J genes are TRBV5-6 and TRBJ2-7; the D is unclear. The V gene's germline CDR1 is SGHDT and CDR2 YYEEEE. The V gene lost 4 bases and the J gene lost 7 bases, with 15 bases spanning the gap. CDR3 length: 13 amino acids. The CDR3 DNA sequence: TGTGCCAGCAGCCCCGGTGGGGTCCAGGAGCAGTACTTC. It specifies CASSPGGVQEQYF.

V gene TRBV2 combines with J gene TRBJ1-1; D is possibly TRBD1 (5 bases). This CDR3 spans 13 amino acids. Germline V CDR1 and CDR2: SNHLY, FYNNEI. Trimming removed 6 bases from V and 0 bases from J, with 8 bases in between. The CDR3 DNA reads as TGTGCCAGCAGCAGGGCCATGAACACTGAAGCTTTCTTT. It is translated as CASSRAMNTEAFF.

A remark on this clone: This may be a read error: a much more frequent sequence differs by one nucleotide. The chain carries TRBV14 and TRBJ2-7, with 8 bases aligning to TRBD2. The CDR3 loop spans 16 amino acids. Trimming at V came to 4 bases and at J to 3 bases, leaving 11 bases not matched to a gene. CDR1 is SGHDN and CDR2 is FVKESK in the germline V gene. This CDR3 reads CASSPGGSGKFYEQYF. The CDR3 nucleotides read TGTGCCAGCAGCCCGGGAGGGAGCGGGAAGTTCTACGAGCAGTACTTC.